Listed below are T cell receptor beta chains from one sample, sequenced in a study of blood T cell repertoires in COVID-19. The table came from immunoSEQ multiplex PCR; TCRdb's copy has only in-frame clones and leaves some out. The sample has about 52,000 clones; about 90% are singletons. The specimen sequenced was peripheral blood. Source of these receptors: a human donor with active COVID-19. The donor label of this sample is uncertain. Both conserved end residues are part of each CDR3. The order of the fields is V gene, clone size, D gene, J gene, CDR3 protein, CDR3 DNA. The D gene is left open where the match is weak. Expanded clones get a size class; other rows say once, few or many, or leave the size out.

>TRBV7-2|-|TRBD2|TRBJ2-3
CASSLGWRGGDSDTQYF
TGTGCCAGCAGCTTAGGCTGGCGGGGGGGCGACTCAGATACGCAGTATTTT
>TRBV5-4|few|-|TRBJ1-3
CASSLQEGSGNTIYF
TGTGCCAGCAGCTTACAAGAGGGATCTGGAAACACCATATATTTT
>TRBV24-1|-|-|TRBJ2-1
CATSHYRLGLNEQFF
TGTGCCACCAGTCACTACAGGTTAGGGCTAAATGAGCAGTTCTTC
>TRBV24-1|-|-|TRBJ2-5
CATSDPTEQETQYF
TGTGCCACCAGTGATCCGACAGAACAAGAGACCCAGTACTTC
>TRBV9|-|TRBD2|TRBJ2-1
CASSVDTTRGAYNEQFF
TGTGCCAGCAGCGTAGATACTACGCGGGGGGCCTACAATGAGCAGTTCTTC
>TRBV6-5|-|TRBD2|TRBJ2-1
CASSLTSGSHNEQFF
TGTGCCAGCAGCTTGACTAGCGGGTCGCACAATGAGCAGTTCTTC
>TRBV4-3|-|TRBD1|TRBJ1-2
CASSPSGTGYGYTF
TGCGCCAGCAGCCCATCCGGGACAGGTTATGGCTACACCTTC
>TRBV6-2/TRBV6-3|-|-|TRBJ1-2
CASSLQGNYGYTF
TGTGCCAGCAGTTTACAGGGCAACTATGGCTACACCTTC
>TRBV7-8|once|-|TRBJ1-1
CASSFVGEGDTEAFF
TGTGCCAGCAGCTTTGTAGGAGAAGGGGACACTGAAGCTTTCTTT
>TRBV3-1/TRBV3-2|-|TRBD2|TRBJ2-7
CASSSSGTSYEQYF
TGTGCCAGCAGCTCTAGCGGGACCTCCTACGAGCAGTACTTC
>TRBV7-2|-|TRBD1|TRBJ2-6
CASRRGQGASSGANVLTF
TGTGCCAGCAGGCGCGGACAGGGGGCGAGCTCTGGGGCCAACGTCCTGACTTTC
>TRBV3-1/TRBV3-2|-|TRBD1|TRBJ1-1
CASSQAQGDTEAFF
TGTGCCAGCAGCCAAGCGCAGGGGGACACTGAAGCTTTCTTT
>TRBV7-8|-|TRBD1|TRBJ1-2
CASSLETGIGASRGYTF
TGTGCCAGCAGCTTAGAGACAGGGATTGGGGCCTCCCGGGGCTACACCTTC
>TRBV10-3|-|-|TRBJ2-2
CAIRLGQGTGELFF
TGTGCCATCAGGCTAGGGCAGGGCACCGGGGAGCTGTTTTTT
>TRBV6-5|-|TRBD1|TRBJ1-1
CASTLRRTGNTEAFF
TGTGCCAGCACCCTCAGGCGGACAGGGAACACTGAAGCTTTCTTT
>TRBV14|-|-|TRBJ2-6
CASSHPGTTGANVLTF
TGTGCCAGCAGCCACCCCGGGACAACTGGGGCCAACGTCCTGACTTTC
>TRBV6-5|-|-|TRBJ1-1
CASSYSIRRGIEAFF
TGTGCCAGCAGTTACTCGATCCGACGGGGAATTGAAGCTTTCTTT
>TRBV11-3|-|TRBD2|TRBJ2-1
CASSPRGSGLAGTNEQFF
TGTGCCAGCAGCCCACGGGGCTCGGGGCTAGCGGGTACTAATGAGCAGTTCTTC
>TRBV7-9|-|TRBD2|TRBJ2-7
CASSLALGGSEQYF
TGTGCCAGCAGCTTAGCGCTCGGGGGGAGCGAGCAGTACTTC
>TRBV6-2/TRBV6-3|-|TRBD2|TRBJ2-2
CASIPSGGASTGELFF
TGTGCCAGCATCCCTAGCGGGGGGGCCTCAACCGGGGAGCTGTTTTTT
>TRBV5-1|-|TRBD1|TRBJ1-2
CASSLPNRQGNYGYTF
TGCGCCAGCAGCTTGCCAAACCGACAGGGGAACTATGGCTACACCTTC
>TRBV7-9|once|-|TRBJ2-5
CASSLGTGLQETQYF
TGTGCCAGCAGCTTAGGGACAGGACTACAAGAGACCCAGTACTTC
>TRBV20-1|-|-|TRBJ2-7
CSATSILRGDF
TGCAGTGCTACCTCTATCCTGCGCGGGGACTTC
>TRBV11-2|-|TRBD2|TRBJ2-5
CASSLSAGGQETQYF
TGTGCCAGCAGCTTATCGGCGGGGGGTCAAGAGACCCAGTACTTC
>TRBV11-3|-|TRBD1|TRBJ1-1
CASSLDGDRGTEAFF
TGTGCCAGCAGCTTAGATGGGGACAGGGGCACTGAAGCTTTCTTT
>TRBV3-1/TRBV3-2|once|TRBD1|TRBJ2-7
CASSQGTGPYEQYF
TGTGCCAGCAGCCAAGGGACAGGCCCCTACGAGCAGTACTTC
>TRBV19|-|-|TRBJ1-6
CASSIQGLGKPLHF
TGTGCCAGTAGTATCCAGGGACTGGGTAAACCCCTCCACTTT
>TRBV9|-|-|TRBJ1-2
CASDGGNYGYTF
TGTGCCAGCGATGGGGGGAACTATGGCTACACCTTC
>TRBV7-9|-|-|TRBJ2-3
CASSLQVWTQYF
TGTGCCAGCAGCCTACAGGTTTGGACGCAGTATTTT
>TRBV4-3|-|TRBD2|TRBJ2-2
CASSRDGGVSTGELFF
TGCGCCAGCAGCCGGGACGGGGGGGTGTCCACCGGGGAGCTGTTTTTT
>TRBV7-2|once|-|TRBJ2-1
CASSFRSGGRRNEQFF
TGTGCCAGCAGCTTCCGGAGTGGGGGCCGCCGAAATGAGCAGTTCTTC
>TRBV9|-|TRBD1|TRBJ1-5
CASSYGGQVNQPQHF
TGTGCCAGCAGCTACGGGGGACAGGTAAATCAGCCCCAGCATTTT
>TRBV6-2/TRBV6-3|-|-|TRBJ1-6
CASSYSAGHSYNSPLHF
TGTGCCAGCAGTTACTCTGCAGGACACTCCTATAATTCACCCCTCCACTTT
>TRBV7-2|-|TRBD2|TRBJ2-3
CASSLELAGGGNTQYF
TGTGCCAGCAGCTTAGAACTAGCGGGGGGTGGTAATACGCAGTATTTT
>TRBV5-6|-|TRBD1|TRBJ1-2
CASSLGLGQGAWGYTF
TGTGCCAGCAGCCTGGGCCTGGGACAGGGGGCTTGGGGCTACACCTTC
>TRBV6-4|-|-|TRBJ2-3
CASSESTDITDTQYF
TGTGCCAGCAGTGAATCGACAGATATAACAGATACGCAGTATTTT
>TRBV5-1|-|-|TRBJ1-1
CASSLGGVVTEAFF
TGCGCCAGCAGCTTGGGCGGGGTGGTCACTGAAGCTTTCTTT
>TRBV5-1|-|-|TRBJ2-7
CANSLDRTQKSYEQYF
TGCGCCAACAGTCTCGACAGAACCCAAAAATCCTACGAGCAGTACTTC
>TRBV5-4|-|TRBD2|TRBJ2-7
CASSLASSGGIHEQYF
TGTGCCAGCAGCTTGGCCTCTAGCGGGGGGATCCACGAGCAGTACTTC
>TRBV4-2|-|TRBD2|TRBJ2-5
CASSQVRGGALETQYF
TGTGCCAGCAGCCAAGTTCGCGGGGGGGCTCTGGAGACCCAGTACTTC
>TRBV29-1|-|-|TRBJ2-4
CSVGLMTGLQYF
TGCAGCGTCGGGCTTATGACAGGTTTACAGTACTTC
>TRBV10-3|-|TRBD1|TRBJ1-2
CAISAINPGQGHGYTF
TGTGCCATCAGCGCTATAAACCCGGGACAGGGTCATGGCTACACCTTC
>TRBV7-2|-|-|TRBJ1-3
CASSSGQTRNTIYF
TGTGCCAGCAGCTCTGGGCAGACCCGAAACACCATATATTTT
>TRBV3-1/TRBV3-2|-|-|TRBJ2-5
CASSQDWPLLYF
TGTGCCAGCAGCCAAGATTGGCCGCTTTTGTACTTC